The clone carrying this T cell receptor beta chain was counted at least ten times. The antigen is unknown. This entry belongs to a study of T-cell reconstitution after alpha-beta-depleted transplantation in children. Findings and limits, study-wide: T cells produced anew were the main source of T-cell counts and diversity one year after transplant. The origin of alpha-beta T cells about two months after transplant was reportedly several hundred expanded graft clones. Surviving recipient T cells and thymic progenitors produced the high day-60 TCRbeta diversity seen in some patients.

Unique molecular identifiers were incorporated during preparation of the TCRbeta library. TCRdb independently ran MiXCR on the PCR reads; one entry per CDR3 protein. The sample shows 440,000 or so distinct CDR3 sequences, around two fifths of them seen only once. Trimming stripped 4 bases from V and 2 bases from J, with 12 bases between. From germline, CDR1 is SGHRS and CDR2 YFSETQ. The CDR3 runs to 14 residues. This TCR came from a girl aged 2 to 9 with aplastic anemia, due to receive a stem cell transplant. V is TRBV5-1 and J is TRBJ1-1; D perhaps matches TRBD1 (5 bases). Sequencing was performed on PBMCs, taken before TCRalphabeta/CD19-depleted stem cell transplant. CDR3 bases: TGCGCCAGCAGCCGAGACAGCACCAACACTGAAGCTTTCTTT. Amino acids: CASSRDSTNTEAFF.